The 9 T cell receptor beta chains in this list originate from one sample, sequenced in a study of blood T cell repertoires in COVID-19. Clones were sequenced by immunoSEQ multiplex PCR, and TCRdb holds only the in-frame ones, with some missing. The data show about 120,000 clones, roughly 90% seen once. The sample comprised peripheral blood. These receptors were collected from a man aged 60 to 75 with COVID-19, enrolled during active disease.

The chain couples TRBV5-6 to TRBJ2-7, with 9 bases aligning to TRBD1. CDR1 SGHDT and CDR2 YYEEEE come from the germline V gene. V lost 6 bases, J lost 7 bases, and 11 bases stayed unmatched. The CDR3 contains 14 residues. The CDR3 here is CASTGTGKRGEQYF. CDR3 in DNA: TGTGCCAGCACAGGGACAGGGAAAAGGGGTGAGCAGTACTTC.

This sequence joins TRBV20-1 and TRBJ1-2, with 11 bases fitting TRBD1. There are 13 residues in the CDR3. Per the germline V gene, CDR1 is DFQATT and CDR2 is SNEGSKA (reference sequence). Germline trimming cut 3 bases from V and 7 bases from J; bases unmatched to any gene: 4. DNA of the CDR3: TGCAGTGCTAGTACGGGACAGGGGGTTGGCTACACCTTC. Translated, it gives CSASTGQGVGYTF.

The genes are TRBV29-1 and TRBJ2-7, with TRBD1 as a possible D gene (6 bases). This CDR3 has 12 amino acids. Germline assignment: CDR1 SQVTM and CDR2 ANQGSEA. V lost 6 bases, J lost 1 base, and 10 bases lay in between. CDR3 nucleotide sequence: TGCAGCGTCGGGACATTTTCCTACGAGCAGTACTTC. Its protein product is CSVGTFSYEQYF.

The chain couples TRBV28 to TRBJ1-1; D uncertain. Germline lookup yields CDR1 MDHEN and CDR2 SYDVKM. V dropped 5 bases and J dropped 1 base, with 11 bases sitting between them. There are 14 residues in the CDR3. The CDR3 here is CASSAFSGNTEAFF. In nucleotides, the CDR3 is TGTGCCAGCAGTGCCTTTAGTGGGAACACTGAAGCTTTCTTT.

The CDR3 nucleotides are TGTGCCATCGAACCGGGACTAGCGGGTAACAATGAGCAGTTCTTC. Translating it yields CAIEPGLAGNNEQFF. The rearrangement links TRBV10-3 to TRBJ2-1, with 12 nucleotides matching TRBD2. The CDR3 is 15 residues long. Germline V gives CDR1 ENHRY, CDR2 SYGVKD. The J segment lost 5 bases and the V segment lost 8 bases, leaving 7 bases of the junction unmatched.

The chain recombines TRBV5-6 with TRBJ2-5, with a weak D call TRBD1 (5 bases). This CDR3 is 12 amino acids long. The germline gives CDR1 SGHDT, CDR2 YYEEEE. The V and J ends lost 7 bases and 2 bases respectively, with 9 bases between them. The CDR3 DNA reads as TGTGCCAGCGGGGCCAGGCAAGAGACCCAGTACTTC. Its translation: CASGARQETQYF.

A few counts support this clone. This chain uses TRBV5-6 with TRBJ2-3; D may be TRBD2 (6 bases). Per the germline V gene, CDR1 is SGHDT and CDR2 is YYEEEE. Trimming took off 2 bases at V and 2 bases at J, with 12 bases between the two ends. The CDR3 is 15 amino acids. As DNA, the CDR3 is TGTGCCAGCAGCTTCGGGGCGGGGTACACAGATACGCAGTATTTT. Its protein is CASSFGAGYTDTQYF.

CDR3 residues: CSARGRRGYTF. In DNA, the CDR3 is TGCAGTGCCAGGGGGCGAAGGGGCTACACCTTC. This chain links TRBV20-1 with TRBJ1-2; 8 nucleotides match TRBD1. This CDR3 has 11 residues. The junction had 5 bases not matched to a gene; V was cut back by 6 bases and J by 8 bases. Germline assignment: CDR1 DFQATT and CDR2 SNEGSKA (reference sequence).

The genes are TRBV24-1 and TRBJ2-1; a possible D gene is TRBD2 (6 bases). Germline loops: CDR1 KGHDR, CDR2 SFDVKD. With 2 bases removed from V and 0 bases from J, the gap between germline ends came to 16 bases. The CDR3 has 18 amino acids. CDR3 DNA sequence: TGTGCCACCAGTGATTGGGGGTCCGACGGGGGCTCCTACAATGAGCAGTTCTTC. Its protein is CATSDWGSDGGSYNEQFF.